This T cell receptor (beta chain) is from a study of blood T cell repertoires in COVID-19. Across the whole study: Acute-phase and convalescent COVID-19 samples originated in the United States, Italy and Spain.

Study processing details: Using reference gene primer amplification, nucleated cell counts were estimated. Sequenced by immunoSEQ multiplex PCR; TCRdb stores in-frame clones only, minus some. The D gene and trimming were derived from the DNA, and the V and J assignments and clone size from that table. The table shows around 300,000 clones, with roughly nine tenths occurring only once. The study drew participants aged about 18 to 95 years from 24 US areas. The study assigned cohorts using participant-reported clinical history. Germline CDR1 and CDR2: LGHDT and YNNKEL (reference sequence). The trim removed 4 bases at V and 1 base at J, leaving 8 bases unmatched. The CDR3 is 16 residues long. This clone was counted a single time.

This chain connects TRBV3-1 (or the pseudogene TRBV3-2) to TRBJ1-1, with TRBD1 matching over 8 bases. Sequences were obtained from PBMCs or T cells enriched from blood (not recorded which). The clonotype comes from a woman between 18 and 29 years old who had recovered from COVID-19. CDR3 coding DNA: TGTGCCAGCAGCCTCCTCAGAGGGACAGGGAACACTGAAGCTTTCTTT. Translated: CASSLLRGTGNTEAFF.